This TCR beta chain was sequenced for a study of PD-1 blockade in classical Hodgkin lymphoma. Study findings and constraints: Reported baseline diversity: healthy donors highest, relapsed/refractory patients lowest. TCR diversity rose significantly by C4D1 in CD4+ but not CD8+ cells. With respect to the repertoire differences, their causes, possibly disease activity or prior therapy, remain undefined.

All the patients suffered relapse after autologous stem cell transplantation, and brentuximab vedotin exposure differed. Assay: immunoSEQ multiplex PCR; the TCRdb copy retains only in-frame clones and omits some. Of tens of thousands of clones listed, over 60% are singletons. This clone has only a few counts. Its cognate antigen is unknown. Looked up from germline, CDR1 is MNHNS and CDR2 is SASEGT. This CDR3 region has 14 residues. Germline trimming cut 4 bases from V and 3 bases from J; bases unmatched to any gene: 4. The input for sequencing was peripheral blood mononuclear cells (PBMCs), taken before the second cycle of nivolumab. The receptor was derived from a human donor with classical Hodgkin lymphoma. The rearrangement links TRBV6-1 to TRBJ2-7, with 9 bases lining up with TRBD1. CDR3: CASSVRDRVYEQYF. CDR3 DNA: TGTGCCAGCAGTGTCCGGGACAGGGTCTACGAGCAGTACTTC.